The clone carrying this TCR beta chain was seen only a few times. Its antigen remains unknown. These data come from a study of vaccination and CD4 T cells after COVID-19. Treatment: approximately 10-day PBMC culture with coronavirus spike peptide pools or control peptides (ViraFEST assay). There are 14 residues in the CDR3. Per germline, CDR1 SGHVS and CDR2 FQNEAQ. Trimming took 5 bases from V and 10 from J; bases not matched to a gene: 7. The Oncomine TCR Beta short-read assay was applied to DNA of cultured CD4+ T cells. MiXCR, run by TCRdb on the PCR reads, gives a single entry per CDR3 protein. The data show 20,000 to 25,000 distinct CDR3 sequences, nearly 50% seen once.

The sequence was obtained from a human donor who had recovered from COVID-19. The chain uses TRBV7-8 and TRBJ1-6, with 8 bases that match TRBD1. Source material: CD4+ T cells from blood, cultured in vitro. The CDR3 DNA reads TGTGCCAGCAGCCTCGGACAGGGTTGGTCACCCCTCCACTTT. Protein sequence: CASSLGQGWSPLHF.